This T cell receptor (beta chain) was profiled in a study of cytomegalovirus exposure and HLA in healthy donors. Comment on this clone: The sample carries other DNA sequences with the same CDR3.

Trimming pared 0 bases from V and 5 bases from J, leaving 8 bases between. The germline CDR1 and CDR2 sequences are MNHEY and SVGAGI. CDR3 length: 14 residues. PCR used 60 Vbeta primers and 13 Jbeta primers. Study processing details: Among the unique TCR beta chains that a later analysis counted, about 81 million in all, roughly 9.9 million were shared. The protocol was immunoSEQ multiplex PCR, while the TCRdb copy is restricted to in-frame clones and leaves out a portion. The V and J calls and clone size come from that table; D and trimming were worked out from the DNA. The sample includes 150,000 or so clones, about three fifths seen only once; the top ten take about 3%.

This chain links TRBV6-5 with TRBJ1-5; D is uncertain. The sample consisted of PBMCs. The TCR was taken from a woman in her thirties in good health and CMV-seropositive. The CDR3 DNA follows: TGTGCCAGCAGTTACTCCGAGGCCGATCAGCCCCAGCATTTT. Its protein is CASSYSEADQPQHF.